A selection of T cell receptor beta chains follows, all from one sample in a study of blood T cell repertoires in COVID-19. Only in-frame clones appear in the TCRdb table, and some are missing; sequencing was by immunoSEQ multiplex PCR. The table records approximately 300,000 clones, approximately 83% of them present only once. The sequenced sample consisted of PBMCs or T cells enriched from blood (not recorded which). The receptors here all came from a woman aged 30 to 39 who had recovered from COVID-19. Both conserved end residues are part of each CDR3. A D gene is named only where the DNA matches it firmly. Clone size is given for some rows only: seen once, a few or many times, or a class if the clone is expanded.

CDR3: CASSTDSMNTEAFF
DNA: TGTGCCAGCAGCACGGACAGTATGAACACTGAAGCTTTCTTT
V: TRBV7-2
size: NA
J: TRBJ1-1
D: NA

CDR3: CASSIRLAGGLTNEQFF
DNA: TGTGCCAGTAGTATTCGACTAGCGGGGGGGCTCACCAATGAGCAGTTCTTC
V: TRBV19
size: NA
J: TRBJ2-1
D: TRBD2

CDR3: CASSLEDSPNTEAFF
DNA: TGTGCCAGCAGCTTGGAGGACAGTCCGAACACTGAAGCTTTCTTT
V: TRBV5-4
size: NA
J: TRBJ1-1
D: NA

CDR3: CASSFVREANYGYTF
DNA: TGTGCCAGCAGTTTTGTCAGGGAAGCTAACTATGGCTACACCTTC
V: TRBV28
size: few
J: TRBJ1-2
D: NA

CDR3: CASSLGGANYGYTF
DNA: TGTGCCAGCAGCTTAGGGGGGGCTAACTATGGCTACACCTTC
V: TRBV7-8
size: NA
J: TRBJ1-2
D: NA

CDR3: CASSAGGRTFF
DNA: TGTGCCAGCAGTGCAGGCGGGAGGACGTTCTTC
V: TRBV27
size: NA
J: TRBJ2-1
D: TRBD2

CDR3: CATGQGVDTQYF
DNA: TGTGCCACCGGACAGGGGGTAGATACGCAGTATTTT
V: TRBV10-3
size: NA
J: TRBJ2-3
D: TRBD1

CDR3: CASSIGVRRDSLPDTQYF
DNA: TGTGCCAGTAGTATTGGCGTAAGGCGGGACAGCCTCCCAGATACGCAGTATTTT
V: TRBV19
size: once
J: TRBJ2-3
D: NA

CDR3: CASSLEQGLNEQYF
DNA: TGCGCCAGCAGCTTGGAACAGGGGTTAAACGAGCAGTACTTC
V: TRBV5-1
size: once
J: TRBJ2-7
D: TRBD1

CDR3: CASTLLPGQGHPLHF
DNA: TGTGCCAGCACCCTCCTTCCGGGACAGGGTCATCCCCTCCACTTT
V: TRBV7-9
size: NA
J: TRBJ1-6
D: TRBD1

CDR3: CASSFDRGYTSTDTQYF
DNA: TGTGCCAGCAGCTTTGACAGGGGTTACACTAGCACAGATACGCAGTATTTT
V: TRBV7-9
size: NA
J: TRBJ2-3
D: TRBD1

CDR3: CASSLDRGEQYF
DNA: TGTGCCAGCAGCTTAGATCGAGGCGAGCAGTACTTC
V: TRBV11-3
size: NA
J: TRBJ2-7
D: NA

CDR3: CATKTSGDTQYF
DNA: TGTGCCACCAAGACTAGCGGTGATACGCAGTATTTT
V: TRBV2
size: NA
J: TRBJ2-3
D: TRBD2

CDR3: CASKERGAAPQHF
DNA: TGTGCCAGCAAAGAAAGGGGCGCCGCGCCCCAGCATTTT
V: TRBV6-5
size: NA
J: TRBJ1-5
D: NA

CDR3: CAISRLAGHQKGDEQFF
DNA: TGTGCCATCAGTCGACTAGCGGGCCACCAAAAAGGCGATGAGCAGTTCTTC
V: TRBV10-3
size: NA
J: TRBJ2-1
D: TRBD2

CDR3: CATFQSGANVLTF
DNA: TGTGCCACATTCCAATCTGGGGCCAACGTCCTGACTTTC
V: TRBV6-5
size: NA
J: TRBJ2-6
D: NA

CDR3: CASSHQGSGYEQYF
DNA: TGTGCCAGCAGCCACCAGGGATCTGGCTACGAGCAGTACTTC
V: TRBV3-1/TRBV3-2
size: NA
J: TRBJ2-7
D: NA

CDR3: CASSRDRQRGTPLHF
DNA: TGTGCCAGCAGCCGTGATAGACAGCGCGGGACACCCCTCCACTTT
V: TRBV6-5
size: once
J: TRBJ1-6
D: NA

CDR3: CASKETVNQPQHF
DNA: TGTGCCAGTAAAGAGACAGTCAATCAGCCCCAGCATTTT
V: TRBV19
size: few
J: TRBJ1-5
D: NA

CDR3: CASSLYPSGTGGEQYF
DNA: TGTGCCAGCAGTTTATATCCATCGGGGACCGGGGGGGAGCAGTACTTC
V: TRBV27
size: NA
J: TRBJ2-7
D: TRBD2

CDR3: CASSDRANSPLHF
DNA: TGTGCCAGCTCGGACAGGGCCAATTCACCCCTCCACTTT
V: TRBV27
size: few
J: TRBJ1-6
D: TRBD1

CDR3: CAWSVVWDSANSPLHF
DNA: TGTGCCTGGAGTGTAGTTTGGGACAGCGCTAATTCACCCCTCCACTTT
V: TRBV30
size: NA
J: TRBJ1-6
D: TRBD1

CDR3: CASSPITGQGQSPLHF
DNA: TGTGCCAGCTCACCAATTACGGGACAGGGCCAATCACCCCTCCACTTT
V: TRBV18
size: NA
J: TRBJ1-6
D: TRBD1

CDR3: CASSPLTGYEPEAFF
DNA: TGTGCCAGCTCACCCTTGACAGGGTATGAACCTGAAGCTTTCTTT
V: TRBV18
size: NA
J: TRBJ1-1
D: TRBD1

CDR3: CASSYLGGRLVHNYGYTF
DNA: TGTGCCAGCAGTTACCTAGGAGGCCGCCTCGTGCATAACTATGGCTACACCTTC
V: TRBV28
size: NA
J: TRBJ1-2
D: NA

CDR3: CASSLSGGEQYF
DNA: TGTGCCAGCAGCTTGTCAGGGGGGGAGCAGTACTTC
V: TRBV7-6
size: few
J: TRBJ2-7
D: NA

CDR3: CASSKMGTGPPYEQYF
DNA: TGTGCCAGCAGTAAAATGGGGACAGGACCACCTTACGAGCAGTACTTC
V: TRBV27
size: NA
J: TRBJ2-7
D: TRBD1

CDR3: CASSRIGAGGGNEQFF
DNA: TGTGCCAGCAGTCGAATTGGCGCGGGAGGGGGAAATGAGCAGTTCTTC
V: TRBV6-6
size: NA
J: TRBJ2-1
D: TRBD2

CDR3: CASSLSGQGNEKLFF
DNA: TGTGCCAGCAGCTTAAGCGGACAGGGGAATGAAAAACTGTTTTTT
V: TRBV7-9
size: NA
J: TRBJ1-4
D: TRBD1

CDR3: CASSPRSIRTGEAFF
DNA: TGTGCCAGCTCACCACGTTCGATTAGGACAGGGGAAGCTTTCTTT
V: TRBV18
size: few
J: TRBJ1-1
D: TRBD1

CDR3: CASSLGGGTDTQYF
DNA: TGCGCCAGCAGCTTGGGCGGGGGCACAGATACGCAGTATTTT
V: TRBV5-1
size: NA
J: TRBJ2-3
D: NA

CDR3: CAWIGLAGVSEQFF
DNA: TGTGCCTGGATAGGACTAGCGGGGGTGAGTGAGCAGTTCTTC
V: TRBV30
size: NA
J: TRBJ2-1
D: TRBD2

CDR3: CASSGLETQYF
DNA: TGTGCCAGCAGCGGGTTAGAGACCCAGTACTTC
V: TRBV28
size: NA
J: TRBJ2-5
D: NA

CDR3: CASSPSGELFF
DNA: TGTGCCAGCAGTCCCTCCGGGGAGCTGTTTTTT
V: TRBV7-9
size: few
J: TRBJ2-2
D: NA

CDR3: CASGYRNYGYTF
DNA: TGTGCTAGTGGTTACAGGAACTATGGCTACACCTTC
V: TRBV12-5
size: NA
J: TRBJ1-2
D: NA